A single sample is the source of the 9 T cell receptor beta chains below, sequenced in a study of identical twins. Each CDR3 protein is one row after TCRdb ran MiXCR on the 5' RACE reads. The profile shows about 520,000 distinct CDR3 sequences, around 20% of them singletons. These same data were also listed under a study on T cells expressing NK-cell markers.

Sequenced sample: CD4+ T cells sorted from blood. The receptor source for this set is a woman under 30 in good health.

This clonotype was found many times. J is TRBJ1-1 and V is TRBV12-3 or TRBV12-4, with D tentatively TRBD1 (6 bases). The CDR3 loop spans 12 amino acids. The ends were cut back, 6 bases at V and 3 bases at J, with 8 bases in the middle. This CDR3 reads CASSRTDTEAFF. DNA of the CDR3: TGTGCCAGCAGCCGGACAGACACTGAAGCTTTCTTT.

The rearrangement joins TRBV6-2 or TRBV6-3 to TRBJ2-1; no definite D call. Germline-derived CDR1 and CDR2 are MNHEY and SVGEGT. The CDR3 totals 13 residues. V gave up 2 bases and J gave up 6 bases, with 8 bases separating them. CDR3 nucleotide sequence: TGTGCCAGCAGTTACATCTATCGCAATGAGCAGTTCTTC. It translates to CASSYIYRNEQFF.

The chain is built from TRBV7-9 and TRBJ1-1; the D is unclear. The V and J ends lost 3 bases and 7 bases respectively, with 12 bases between them. The CDR3 covers 13 residues. Germline lookup yields CDR1 SEHNR and CDR2 FQNEAQ (reference sequence). CDR3 sequence (DNA): TGTGCCAGCAGCTTCGGAGCTCAAGTTGAAGCTTTCTTT. It encodes CASSFGAQVEAFF. Full variable domain (remainder filled in from reference TRBV7-9 and TRBJ1-1): DTGVSQNPRHKITKRGQNVTFRCDPISEHNRLYWYRQTLGQGPEFLTYFQNEAQLEKSRLLSDRFSAERPKGSFSTLEIQRTEQGDSAMYLCASSFGAQVEAFFGQGTRLTVV.

This clonotype has a handful of counts. This chain links TRBV20-1 with TRBJ2-7, with a tentative D call TRBD1 (6 bases). Between the trimmed V and J ends, which lost 5 bases and 4 bases, there was a span of 18 bases. CDR3 length: 14 residues. Germline V gene lookup returns CDR1 DFQATT and CDR2 SNEGSKA (reference sequence). This CDR3 is CSARRTDAMYEQYF. The CDR3 DNA is TGCAGTGCTCGTCGGACAGACGCAATGTACGAGCAGTACTTC.

V and J are TRBV27 and TRBJ2-7; 7 bases are a match to TRBD2. V lost 4 bases, J lost 3 bases, and 3 bases stayed unmatched. Per germline, CDR1 MNHEY and CDR2 SMNVEV (reference sequence). This CDR3 has 13 amino acids. The CDR3 DNA reads as TGTGCCAGCAGTTCTAGCGGTTACTACGAGCAGTACTTC. This translates into CASSSSGYYEQYF.

This clonotype was observed a handful of times. The chain is built from TRBV5-1 and TRBJ1-2; D is ambiguous. V lost 4 bases, J lost 8 bases, and 9 bases lay in between. CDR1 and CDR2 (germline): SGHRS, YFSETQ. This CDR3 spans 11 amino acids. This CDR3 reads CASSHGRGYTF. The CDR3 DNA sequence: TGCGCCAGCAGCCACGGGCGGGGCTACACCTTC.

This clonotype was detected a few times. The chain combines TRBV7-9 with TRBJ1-1; D ambiguous. The length of the CDR3 is 14 residues. Trimming stripped 4 bases from V and 0 bases from J, with 9 bases between. CDR1 is SEHNR, CDR2 FQNEAQ, per germline (reference sequence). The CDR3 sequence is CASSSRTMNTEAFF. Written as DNA, the CDR3 is TGTGCCAGCAGCTCCAGGACCATGAACACTGAAGCTTTCTTT.

At least ten counts were recorded for this clonotype. V usage is TRBV7-9 and J usage is TRBJ2-5; a weak D match, TRBD1 (6 bases). This CDR3 has 16 amino acids. V was shortened by 1 base and J by 5 bases, with 17 bases between the two germline ends. The germline V gene has CDR1 SEHNR and CDR2 FQNEAQ (reference sequence). CDR3 region: CASSLGRRLQGETQYF. In DNA form, the CDR3 reads TGTGCCAGCAGCTTAGGTCGACGGCTACAGGGCGAGACCCAGTACTTC. The full variable domain, its missing parts supplied by reference TRBV7-9 and TRBJ2-5, is DTGVSQNPRHKITKRGQNVTFRCDPISEHNRLYWYRQTLGQGPEFLTYFQNEAQLEKSRLLSDRFSAERPKGSFSTLEIQRTEQGDSAMYLCASSLGRRLQGETQYFGPGTRLLVL.

This chain uses TRBV5-1 with TRBJ2-7; D call uncertain. From germline, CDR1 is SGHRS and CDR2 YFSETQ. Trimming pared 3 bases from V and 5 bases from J, leaving 15 bases between. This CDR3 is built from 14 residues. The CDR3 region has the DNA TGCGCCAGCAGCTCCCTCAGACCAGGCGACGAGCAGTACTTC. Translation gives CASSSLRPGDEQYF.